This T cell receptor beta chain is from a study of identifying expanded T cells in peripheral blood. The CDR3 contains 12 residues. Trimming shortened V by 2 bases and J by 8 bases, and 4 bases separated the two germline ends. Germline CDR1 reads SEHNR; CDR2 reads FQNEAQ (reference sequence). The repertoire was sequenced with immunoSEQ multiplex PCR; TCRdb's copy has only in-frame clones and lacks some. The table has around 66,000 clones, over 75% seen once. During the collection period, no donor immune events like infections were recorded. This clonotype was sampled from a person between 18 and 75 years old in good health. Sequences were obtained from blood. The genes are TRBV7-9 and TRBJ1-6, with D unresolved. The CDR3 region is CASSLRDSPLHF. The CDR3 DNA reads as TGTGCCAGCAGCTTAAGGGATTCACCCCTCCACTTT.